This section outlines one T cell receptor beta chain sequence together with its context. Which antigen it targets is not known. The input lacks base qualities; no much larger clone sits a single base away. The germline V gene encodes CDR1 SNHLY and CDR2 FYNNEI. The CDR3 spans 14 residues, from the cysteine through the phenylalanine. The retained sequence is limited to the CDR3, 42 bases, with the frame set at the first base. The junction shows trimming of 8 bases on V and 1 base on J, and the gene matches do not reach 4 bases of it. The listed sequencing device is Illumina NovaSeq 6000. TCRalpha and TCRbeta cDNA libraries were built by 5'RACE with constant-segment primers, adding sample barcodes and unique molecular identifiers. Trizol reagent was used to extract RNA from every sample. Library amplification was performed in two PCR steps, and a second sample barcode and Illumina TruSeq adapters were introduced in the second step. Sequencing of libraries was performed on an Illumina NovaSeq with 2 x 150 bp paired-end reads. The paper's processing steps were these. Reads were demultiplexed and collapsed into UMI-guided consensus sequences with migec v1.2.7. Using mixcr v2.1.11, the UMI consensuses were aligned to TRA and TRB V and J templates and assembled into clonotypes. Clonotypes were classified as expanded or contracted when called significant by both edgeR and NoisET, with noise models trained on biological replicates. For edgeR calls, a false discovery rate-adjusted p below 0.01 and a log2 fold-change threshold of 1 were applied. As an exploratory analysis of dynamics, PCA with hierarchical clustering was applied to max-normalized trajectories of the 1000 most abundant clonotypes. Separately sequenced CD4+ and CD8+ repertoires were used to assign a CD4 or CD8 phenotype to each responding clone. TCRdb took the public reads, trimmed them with fastp at Q25, ran MiXCR for clone calling and kept in-frame beta chains. Every CDR3 protein is listed once, alongside the most common genes and DNA of its rows. The V and J calls here are based on TCRdb, not the publication. The sample data list about 350,000 distinct CDR3 sequences, and around 15% of these were observed just once. About 20% of the sample is taken by the ten largest.

This specimen comes from a study of T-cell memory formation after mild COVID-19 (dated by TCRdb to the early 2020s). Turning to the overall study: Most TCR sequence clusters were specific to one of the two donors. In a couple of donors, T-cell clones that expanded and contracted after mild COVID-19 were tracked by sequencing TCRalpha and TCRbeta repertoires over time. The cohort comprised two young, previously healthy adult volunteers, one female and one male. The paper's findings and limits, for the study overall: The study covered only a couple of mild cases, and larger cohorts including severe cases with pre-infection samples were considered necessary. Balanced CD4/CD8 phenotypes were observed for clones contracting from day 15 to 85, whereas a bias towards CD4+ was observed for a second wave of clones expanding from day 15 to 37. Whether the second-wave clones peaking on day 37 were SARS-CoV-2 specific was not confirmed. Some responding clones were detected in pre-infection memory, which suggested that pre-existing cross-reactive memory T cells had joined the SARS-CoV-2 response. Contracting CD4+ clones were found mainly in CM and EM memory subsets, while CD8+ clones were enriched in EMRA.

Ficoll-Paque density gradient centrifugation was the method used to isolate PBMCs. The V gene is TRBV2 and the J gene is TRBJ2-3; TRBD2 aligns with 9 central bases. The material sequenced was PBMCs or a T cell subset sorted from them (not recorded which). The receptor comes from a man in his late teens or twenties who had mild COVID-19 (a few samples of this study predate the infection). The sample titles of this study are shuffled in the database, so cell type and time point are left out; the donor was told from shared clones. The CDR3 amino acid sequence is: CASAGGVGTDTQYF. The nucleotide sequence reads as follows: TGTGCCAGCGCGGGAGGGGTGGGCACAGATACGCAGTATTTT.